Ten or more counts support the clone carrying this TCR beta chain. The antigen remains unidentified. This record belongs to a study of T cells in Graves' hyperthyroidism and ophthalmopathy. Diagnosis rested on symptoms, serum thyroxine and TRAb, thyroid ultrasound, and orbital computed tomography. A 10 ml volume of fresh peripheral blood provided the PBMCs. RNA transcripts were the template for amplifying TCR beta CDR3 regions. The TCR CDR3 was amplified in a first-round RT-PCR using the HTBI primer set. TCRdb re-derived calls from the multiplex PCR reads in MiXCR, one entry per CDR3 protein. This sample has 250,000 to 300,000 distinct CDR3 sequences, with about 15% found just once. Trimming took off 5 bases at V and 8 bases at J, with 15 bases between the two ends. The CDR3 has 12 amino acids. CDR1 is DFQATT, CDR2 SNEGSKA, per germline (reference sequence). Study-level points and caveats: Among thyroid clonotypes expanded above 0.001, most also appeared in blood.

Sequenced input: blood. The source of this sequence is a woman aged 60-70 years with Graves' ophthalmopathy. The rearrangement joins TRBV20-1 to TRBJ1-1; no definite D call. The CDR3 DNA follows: TGCAGTGCTTTCAAATCGGGCCTCGAAGCTTTCTTT. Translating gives CSAFKSGLEAFF.